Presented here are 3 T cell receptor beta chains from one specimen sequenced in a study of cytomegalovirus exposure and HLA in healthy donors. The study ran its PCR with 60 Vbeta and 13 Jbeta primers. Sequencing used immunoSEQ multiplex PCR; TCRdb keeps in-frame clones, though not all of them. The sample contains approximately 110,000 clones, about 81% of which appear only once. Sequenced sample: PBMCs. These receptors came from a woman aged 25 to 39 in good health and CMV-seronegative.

The CDR3 loop reads CASSLLDRGNTEAFF. The CDR3 nucleotides are TGTGCCAGCAGCTTACTAGACAGGGGGAACACTGAAGCTTTCTTT. V is TRBV11-1 and J is TRBJ1-1, with 8 bases identical to TRBD1. The germline V gene encodes CDR1 SGHAT and CDR2 FQDESV (reference sequence). Trimming at V came to 2 bases and at J to 1 base, leaving 3 bases not matched to a gene. The CDR3 totals 15 residues.

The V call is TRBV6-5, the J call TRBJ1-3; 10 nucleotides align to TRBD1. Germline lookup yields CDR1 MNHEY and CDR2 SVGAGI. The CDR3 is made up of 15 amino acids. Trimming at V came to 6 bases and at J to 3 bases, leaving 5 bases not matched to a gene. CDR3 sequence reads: CASSPDRGLGNTIYF. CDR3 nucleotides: TGTGCCAGCAGCCCTGACAGGGGGCTTGGAAACACCATATATTTT.

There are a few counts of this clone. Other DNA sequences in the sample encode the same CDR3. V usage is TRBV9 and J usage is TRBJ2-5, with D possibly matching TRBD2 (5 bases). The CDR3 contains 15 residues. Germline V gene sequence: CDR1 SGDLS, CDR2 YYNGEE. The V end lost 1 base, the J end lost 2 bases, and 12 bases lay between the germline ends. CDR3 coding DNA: TGTGCCAGCAGCGTATCCATACGGGAACAAGAGACCCAGTACTTC. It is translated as CASSVSIREQETQYF. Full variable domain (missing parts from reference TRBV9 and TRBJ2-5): DSGVTQTPKHLITATGQRVTLRCSPRSGDLSVYWYQQSLDQGLQFLIQYYNGEERAKGNILERFSAQQFPDLHSELNLSSLELGDSALYFCASSVSIREQETQYFGPGTRLLVL.